Shown below are 10 T cell receptor beta chains from a single sample sequenced in a study of blood T cell repertoires in COVID-19 (dated by TCRdb to 2020 to 2022). Library method: the immunoSEQ multiplex PCR assay. As stored in TCRdb, this immuneACCESS dataset retains in-frame rearrangements with V and J assigned. A fraction of the clones does not appear; measured against another copy, unresolved V genes explain less than half of the discrepancy, and the remainder lacks a known reason. In all, the sample holds approximately 90,000 clones, and around three quarters of those were seen once. The top ten clones comprise over 15% of the sample. Source material: peripheral blood. Receptors originate from a woman of 80 years or more with acute or convalescent COVID-19.

This clone showed up just a few times. This chain joins TRBV3-1 (or the pseudogene TRBV3-2) and TRBJ2-1; a weak D match, TRBD2 (6 bases). Germline V lookup: CDR1 LGHDT, CDR2 YNNKEL (reference sequence). The CDR3 consists of 15 residues. V was pared by 3 bases and J by 4 bases, with 13 bases between. The CDR3 protein is CASSHRENLYNEQFF. For the CDR3, the DNA is TGTGCCAGCAGCCACCGGGAGAATCTGTACAATGAGCAGTTCTTC.

The chain recombines TRBV6-5 with TRBJ2-4, with 10 bases matching TRBD1. The V gene's germline CDR1 is MNHEY and CDR2 SVGAGI. The CDR3 has 14 amino acids. V trimming: 6 bases; J trimming: 7 bases; junction bases outside the gene matches: 6. The CDR3 spells CASSDRGLENIQYF. The CDR3 DNA reads TGTGCCAGCAGCGACAGGGGGCTTGAGAACATTCAGTACTTC.

The rearrangement uses TRBV6-5 and TRBJ1-2, with TRBD1 matching 7 bases. The germline gives CDR1 MNHEY, CDR2 SVGAGI. The CDR3 is 16 amino acids. The trim removed 4 bases at V and 1 base at J, leaving 9 bases unmatched. The CDR3 is CASSSTPRDSNYGYTF. DNA of the CDR3: TGTGCCAGCAGTTCTACCCCCCGGGACAGTAACTATGGCTACACCTTC.

This chain joins TRBV5-1 and TRBJ1-2; possible D gene TRBD1, 6 bases. This CDR3 spans 14 amino acids. V was pared by 2 bases and J by 2 bases, with 10 bases between. CDR1 SGHRS and CDR2 YFSETQ come from the germline V gene. The CDR3 loop reads CASSLTGMNYGYTF. CDR3 in DNA: TGCGCCAGCAGCTTAACAGGGATGAACTATGGCTACACCTTC.

This clone was picked up a small number of times. The chain links TRBV6-5 to TRBJ2-7; TRBD1 aligns across 10 bases. With V trimmed by 0 bases and J by 3 bases, 2 bases remained unmatched. Germline V gene lookup returns CDR1 MNHEY and CDR2 SVGAGI. This CDR3 has 15 amino acids. The CDR3 loop is CASSYSRDRGYEQYF. The CDR3 DNA is TGTGCCAGCAGTTACTCGAGGGACAGGGGCTACGAGCAGTACTTC.

The chain uses TRBV18 and TRBJ2-3, with 8 bases matching TRBD1. The ends lost 3 bases at V and 0 bases at J; junction bases unmatched: 5. The germline CDR1 and CDR2 sequences are KGHSH and LQKENI. This CDR3 is 16 amino acids long. The CDR3, as DNA: TGTGCCAGCTCACCCCGGACAGGGACCAGCACAGATACGCAGTATTTT. It codes for CASSPRTGTSTDTQYF.

The gene calls are TRBV6-6 and TRBJ2-2, with 12 positions matching TRBD2. This CDR3 spans 15 amino acids. Germline V gene data show CDR1 as MNHNY and CDR2 as SVGAGI (reference sequence). V lost 7 bases to trimming and J lost 4 bases; unmatched junction nucleotides: 4. The CDR3 bases are TGTGCCAGCACCGGGACTAGCGGGTTCACCGGGGAGCTGTTTTTT. This gives the protein CASTGTSGFTGELFF.

V gene TRBV30 combines with J gene TRBJ1-5; 7 positions agree with TRBD1. The CDR3 sequence is 15 residues long. Germline assignment: CDR1 GTSNPN and CDR2 SVGIG (reference sequence). V trimming: 3 bases; J trimming: 3 bases; junction bases outside the gene matches: 8. As DNA, the CDR3 is TGTGCCTGGAGCCCGGGACAGCCCCTCAATCAGCCCCAGCATTTT. Translated: CAWSPGQPLNQPQHF.

V is TRBV7-2 and J is TRBJ2-3, with a weak D call TRBD2 (6 bases). The germline V gene has CDR1 SGHTA and CDR2 FQGNSA. Trimming took off 5 bases at V and 0 bases at J, with 9 bases between the two ends. The CDR3 is made up of 14 amino acids. The CDR3 DNA is TGTGCCAGCAGCCCTCTAGCGAGCACAGATACGCAGTATTTT. Translating gives CASSPLASTDTQYF.

The chain recombines TRBV11-2 with TRBJ2-1; possible D gene TRBD2, 5 bases. The V gene lost 0 bases and the J gene lost 5 bases, with 11 bases spanning the gap. Germline CDR1 and CDR2: SGHAT and FQNNGV. This CDR3 is 15 amino acids long. The DNA for the CDR3 is TGTGCCAGCAGCTTAGAAAGGACTCTTGACAATGAGCAGTTCTTC. This translates into CASSLERTLDNEQFF.